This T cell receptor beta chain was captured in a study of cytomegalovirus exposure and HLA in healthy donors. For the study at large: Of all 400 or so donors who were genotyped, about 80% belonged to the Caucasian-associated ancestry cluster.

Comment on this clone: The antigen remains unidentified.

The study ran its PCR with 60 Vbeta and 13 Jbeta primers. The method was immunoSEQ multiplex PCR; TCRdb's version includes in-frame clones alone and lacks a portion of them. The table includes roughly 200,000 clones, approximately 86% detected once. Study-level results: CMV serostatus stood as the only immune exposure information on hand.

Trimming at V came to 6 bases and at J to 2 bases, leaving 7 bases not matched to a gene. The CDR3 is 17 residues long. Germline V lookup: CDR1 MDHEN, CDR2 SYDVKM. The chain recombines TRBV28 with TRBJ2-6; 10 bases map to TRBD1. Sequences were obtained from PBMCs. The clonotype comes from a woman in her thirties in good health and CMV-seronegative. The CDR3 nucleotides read TGTGCCAGCAGAGGTGACAGGGGGCTCCCTGGGGCCAACGTCCTGACTTTC. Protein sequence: CASRGDRGLPGANVLTF.